This T cell receptor beta chain was recovered during a study of T cells after yellow fever vaccination. Study-wide results and caveats: Clones from primary vaccination mostly reappeared after the booster (over 95% CD4, less than 90% CD8). Peak timing came faster in the weaker secondary response, day 5 versus 15. CD4 and CD8 compartments shared a small share of clonotypes, likely from convergent recombination.

Conversion of TCR transcripts into cDNA relied on 5'RACE template switching, which added a universal primer site and UMIs. In TCRdb, the 5' RACE reads were re-called with MiXCR into one record per CDR3 protein. The sample contains about 130,000 distinct CDR3 sequences, 8% to 10% of which appear only once. Per germline, CDR1 MGHRA and CDR2 YSYEKL. The CDR3 length is 16 residues. Unmatched junction bases numbered 5, after V lost 0 bases and J lost 1 base. This clonotype appeared a few times. Its antigen is still unknown. This sequence was found in a man aged 18 to 30 who received the YFV17D yellow fever vaccine. Sequences were derived from CD8+ T cells sorted from PBMCs, sampled on the day of the yellow fever booster vaccination. The chain carries TRBV4-1 and TRBJ2-5; TRBD2 matches 7 bases. CDR3 region: CASSQEWGGPQETQYF. The DNA for the CDR3 is TGCGCCAGCAGCCAAGAGTGGGGGGGACCCCAAGAGACCCAGTACTTC.